One sample yielded the 11 T cell receptor beta chains listed below, sequenced in a study of cytomegalovirus exposure and HLA in healthy donors. PCR employed 60 Vbeta and 13 Jbeta primers. Clones were sequenced by immunoSEQ multiplex PCR, and TCRdb holds only the in-frame ones, with some missing. Among about 35,000 clones, approximately 82% were seen once, and the ten largest hold 3.6%. Specimen: PBMCs. Receptors originate from a woman aged 18-30 years in good health and CMV-seronegative.

The chain employs TRBV6-1 and TRBJ2-7, with 10 nucleotides matching TRBD1. The CDR3 sequence is 16 residues long. Trimming at V came to 4 bases and at J to 0 bases, leaving 6 bases not matched to a gene. CDR1 is MNHNS and CDR2 is SASEGT in the germline V gene. The CDR3 nucleotides read TGTGCCAGCAGTGGCCTCGGGACAGGGGACTCCTACGAGCAGTACTTC. This encodes CASSGLGTGDSYEQYF.

The chain combines TRBV19 with TRBJ2-1; weak D call: TRBD2 (5 bases). CDR1 and CDR2 from the germline V gene are LNHDA and SQIVND (reference sequence). CDR3 length: 14 amino acids. V lost 8 bases and J lost 6, with 17 bases in between. This CDR3 is CASRAGWESNEQFF. Written as DNA, the CDR3 is TGTGCCAGTCGGGCAGGTTGGGAGAGCAATGAGCAGTTCTTC.

V usage is TRBV4-2 and J usage is TRBJ1-5, with a possible D match to TRBD1 (5 bases). Trimming pared 0 bases from V and 5 bases from J, leaving 11 bases between. Germline V gives CDR1 LGHNA, CDR2 YNFKEQ. CDR3 length: 15 residues. The CDR3 protein is CASSQDGQGYQPQHF. CDR3 bases: TGTGCCAGCAGCCAAGATGGCCAGGGTTATCAGCCCCAGCATTTT.

V is TRBV5-5 and J is TRBJ2-7, with 10 bases that match TRBD1. J lost 4 bases, V lost 6 bases, and 4 bases had no gene match. This CDR3 is 13 amino acids long. Germline values: CDR1 SGHKS, CDR2 YYEKEE (reference sequence). CDR3 bases: TGTGCCAGCAACGACAGGGGGCGGTACGAGCAGTACTTC. Its protein is CASNDRGRYEQYF.

This rearrangement joins TRBV18 to TRBJ2-7, with 7 bases matching TRBD1. The V gene's germline CDR1 is KGHSH and CDR2 LQKENI. With 5 bases clipped from V and 0 bases from J, the junction kept 13 bases outside the gene matches. This CDR3 comprises 17 residues. The CDR3 is CASSGSTGTVLSYEQYF. The DNA of the CDR3 is TGTGCCAGCTCAGGTTCGACGGGGACAGTCCTCTCCTACGAGCAGTACTTC.

The chain links TRBV7-9 to TRBJ1-1; D is uncertain. The CDR3 is 12 residues long. Germline lookup yields CDR1 SEHNR and CDR2 FQNEAQ (reference sequence). Trimming removed 2 bases from V and 10 bases from J, with 11 bases in between. CDR3 in amino acids: CASSLYRPGAFF. The CDR3 DNA sequence: TGTGCCAGCAGCTTATATCGCCCGGGAGCTTTCTTT.

This clone was counted once. This chain connects TRBV7-2 to TRBJ2-1; TRBD2 aligns across 7 bases. J lost 0 bases, V lost 4 bases, and 3 bases had no gene match. The CDR3 runs 15 residues. Looked up from germline, CDR1 is SGHTA and CDR2 is FQGNSA. This CDR3 is CASSYLAVSYNEQFF. The CDR3 nucleotides are TGTGCCAGCAGCTATCTAGCGGTCTCCTACAATGAGCAGTTCTTC. The whole variable domain, remainder taken from reference TRBV7-2 and TRBJ2-1, is GAGVSQSPSNKVTEKGKDVELRCDPISGHTALYWYRQSLGQGLEFLIYFQGNSAPDKSGLPSDRFSAERTGGSVSTLTIQRTQQEDSAVYLCASSYLAVSYNEQFFGPGTRLTVL.

The chain couples TRBV28 to TRBJ2-7, with D tentatively TRBD1 (7 bases). This CDR3 is 15 amino acids long. V dropped 2 bases and J dropped 9 bases, with 20 bases sitting between them. Germline V lookup: CDR1 MDHEN, CDR2 SYDVKM. The CDR3 DNA follows: TGTGCCAGCAGTTTAGGGGGGACAGCCGTTTGGGGGCAGTACTTC. Protein sequence: CASSLGGTAVWGQYF.

This chain connects TRBV19 to TRBJ2-7; TRBD1 matches at 9 bases. CDR3 length: 14 residues. The germline gives CDR1 LNHDA, CDR2 SQIVND (reference sequence). Germline trimming cut 5 bases from V and 1 base from J; bases unmatched to any gene: 3. The CDR3 coding sequence is TGTGCCAGTAGTTTCGGACAGGGGTCCTACGAGCAGTACTTC. Its translation: CASSFGQGSYEQYF. The full variable domain, completed using reference TRBV19 and TRBJ2-7, is DGGITQSPKYLFRKEGQNVTLSCEQNLNHDAMYWYRQDPGQGLRLIYYSQIVNDFQKGDIAEGYSVSREKKESFPLTVTSAQKNPTAFYLCASSFGQGSYEQYFGPGTRLTVT.

The chain joins TRBV7-9 to TRBJ1-2; TRBD1 matches 7 bases. The CDR3 loop spans 16 amino acids. Trimming took 2 bases from V and 1 from J; bases not matched to a gene: 7. Germline-derived CDR1 and CDR2 are SEHNR and FQNEAQ (reference sequence). The CDR3 bases are TGTGCCAGCAGCTTATTTGGACAGGAGCATAACTATGGCTACACCTTC. Translated, it gives CASSLFGQEHNYGYTF. Combining the CDR3 with reference TRBV7-9 and TRBJ1-2 gives the whole variable domain DTGVSQNPRHKITKRGQNVTFRCDPISEHNRLYWYRQTLGQGPEFLTYFQNEAQLEKSRLLSDRFSAERPKGSFSTLEIQRTEQGDSAMYLCASSLFGQEHNYGYTFGSGTRLTVV.

The chain employs TRBV7-9 and TRBJ1-1, with TRBD1 matching 9 bases. Germline assignment: CDR1 SEHNR and CDR2 FQNEAQ (reference sequence). Trimming removed 5 bases from V and 1 base from J; junction bases left unmatched: 8. The CDR3 is made up of 16 amino acids. The CDR3 DNA reads TGTGCCAGCAGCAACCGGGACAGGGTAGGGAACACTGAAGCTTTCTTT. Translating gives CASSNRDRVGNTEAFF.